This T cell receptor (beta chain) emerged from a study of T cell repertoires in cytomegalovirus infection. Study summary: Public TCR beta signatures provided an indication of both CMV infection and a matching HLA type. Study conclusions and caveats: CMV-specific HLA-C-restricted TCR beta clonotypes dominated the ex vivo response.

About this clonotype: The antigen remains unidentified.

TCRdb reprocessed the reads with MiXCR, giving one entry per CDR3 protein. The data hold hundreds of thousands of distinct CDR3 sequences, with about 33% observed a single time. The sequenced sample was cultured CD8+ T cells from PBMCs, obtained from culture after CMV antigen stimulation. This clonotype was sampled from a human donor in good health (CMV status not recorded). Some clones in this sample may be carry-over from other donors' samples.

The CDR3, as DNA: TGTGCCTCCCTCGGGCTGGGGAGCAATGAGCAGTTCTTC. It translates to CASLGLGSNEQFF. The chain combines TRBV27 with TRBJ2-1, with D possibly being TRBD2 (5 bases). V was trimmed by 11 bases and J by 6 bases, leaving 17 bases between them. CDR3 size: 13 residues. In germline, CDR1 is MNHEY, CDR2 SMNVEV (reference sequence).